This T cell receptor (beta chain) was obtained from a study of cytomegalovirus exposure and HLA in healthy donors. It was with 60 Vbeta and 13 Jbeta primers that the PCR ran. Sequencing was performed with immunoSEQ multiplex PCR; in TCRdb, only in-frame clones are kept and a portion is missing. The sample yields over 150,000 clones, just under 80% seen once. Germline V gene sequence: CDR1 MDHEN, CDR2 SYDVKM. The CDR3 extends over 15 amino acids. Losses at the gene ends were 5 bases for V and 6 bases for J; bases not matched to a gene: 10. The receptor's source is a woman aged 50 to 65 in good health and CMV-seropositive. Sequenced: PBMCs. The V and J genes are TRBV28 and TRBJ1-2; 9 nucleotides agree with TRBD1. CDR3 residues: CASSLTKTGGNGYTF. The CDR3 nucleotides read TGTGCCAGCAGTCTAACAAAAACAGGGGGCAATGGCTACACCTTC.